Following are 23 T cell receptor beta chains from one sample sequenced in a study of human T cells and chemical hapten exposure. The time point is: pre-sensitization, week 0. Treatment of the sample: therapeutic diphenylcyclopropenone sensitization with weekly scalp DPC. A single record per CDR3 protein comes from TCRdb applying MiXCR to the RACE reads. Of more than 55,000 distinct CDR3 sequences in the sample, roughly a tenth were seen once. The specimen was whole blood, collected in connection with sensitization to the hapten diphenylcyclopropenone (DPC). The receptors derive from a man aged 35-49 years with alopecia areata. Some clones in this sample may be carry-over from other donors' samples.

The chain combines TRBV20-1 with TRBJ2-1, with 15 bases identical to TRBD2. This CDR3 has 17 amino acids. Germline CDR1 is DFQATT and CDR2 is SNEGSKA (reference sequence). The CDR3 region is CSCGGTSGRIAYNEQFF. CDR3 bases: TGCAGCTGCGGGGGGACTAGCGGGAGGATCGCCTACAATGAGCAGTTCTTC.

This chain uses TRBV7-9 with TRBJ2-1; 11 bases map to TRBD2. Germline lookup yields CDR1 SEHNR and CDR2 FQNEAQ (reference sequence). Germline trimming cut 5 bases from V and 6 bases from J; bases unmatched to any gene: 3. The CDR3 runs 14 residues. In DNA, the CDR3 is TGTGCCAGCAGCCGTAGCGGGAGGGCCAATGAGCAGTTCTTC. This codes for CASSRSGRANEQFF.

With respect to this clonotype: This may be a read error: a much more frequent sequence differs by one nucleotide. The CDR3 does not close with the conserved phenylalanine or tryptophan, likely indicating a read error. The V gene is TRBV4-3, the J gene TRBJ1-2; tentatively, D is TRBD1 (5 bases). The CDR3 covers 15 residues. Germline assignment: CDR1 LGHNA and CDR2 YSLEER. V was clipped by 4 bases and J by 5 bases, with 17 bases between them. Here the CDR3 DNA reads TGCGCCAGCAGCCTTGAGGCAGGGTATTCTTATGGCTACACCTTG. This sequence encodes CASSLEAGYSYGYTL.

Points on this clonotype: This may be a read error, as it is one base from a much larger clone. The rearrangement uses TRBV7-9 and TRBJ2-1; 10 bases agree with TRBD1. The CDR3 has 15 residues. CDR1 is SEHNR and CDR2 is FQNEAQ in the germline V gene (reference sequence). V lost 0 bases and J lost 12; bases outside the gene matches: 8. CDR3 loop: CASSLAGTGARGQFF. The DNA of the CDR3 is TGTGCCAGCAGCTTAGCCGGGACAGGGGCACGTGGGCAGTTCTTC.

The chain links TRBV6-2 or TRBV6-3 to TRBJ2-7; D call uncertain. V shed 10 bases and J shed 7 bases, with 20 bases lying between them. Germline CDR1 reads MNHEY; CDR2 reads SVGEGT. This CDR3 contains 13 residues. DNA for the CDR3: TGTGCCACCAACAATCGCCGGGTGCTTGAGCAGTACTTC. Its translation: CATNNRRVLEQYF.

J is TRBJ2-2 and V is TRBV4-1; D may be TRBD1 or TRBD2 (5 bases each). This CDR3 has 15 amino acids. Germline-derived CDR1 and CDR2 are MGHRA and YSYEKL. Trimming took 3 bases from V and 8 from J, leaving 16 bases between them. The CDR3 DNA is TGCGCCAGCAGCCACCCGAGGGGCTTGTCAGGGGAGCTGTTTTTT. Amino acid sequence: CASSHPRGLSGELFF.

This chain uses TRBV2 with TRBJ2-1; possibly TRBD2 for D (6 bases). Germline lookup yields CDR1 SNHLY and CDR2 FYNNEI. The germline V and J ends were trimmed by 3 bases and 7 bases, with 13 bases remaining between them. The CDR3 contains 14 residues. CDR3 residues: CASSDRPRGNEQFF. CDR3 nucleotides: TGTGCCAGCAGTGACAGGCCCCGGGGGAATGAGCAGTTCTTC. Looking up the rest from reference TRBV2 and TRBJ2-1 gives the full variable domain: EPEVTQTPSHQVTQMGQEVILRCVPISNHLYFYWYRQILGQKVEFLVSFYNNEISEKSEIFDDQFSVERPDGSNFTLKIRSTKLEDSAMYFCASSDRPRGNEQFFGPGTRLTVL.

This clonotype was detected a few times. The genes are TRBV28 and TRBJ1-5; the D gene is possibly TRBD1 (5 bases). The CDR3 extends over 14 amino acids. V was cut by 1 base and J by 6 bases, with 10 bases left in between. The germline V gene has CDR1 MDHEN and CDR2 SYDVKM. CDR3 amino acids: CASSLSQGTQPQHF. CDR3 nucleotide sequence: TGTGCCAGCAGTTTATCCCAGGGAACTCAGCCCCAGCATTTT.

This clonotype has only a few counts. This chain uses TRBV20-1 with TRBJ1-6; D not certain. CDR1 is DFQATT, CDR2 SNEGSKA, per germline (reference sequence). Trimming pared 4 bases from V and 0 bases from J, leaving 13 bases between. The CDR3 loop spans 16 amino acids. Written as DNA, the CDR3 is TGCAGTGCTATTGCCGGGATAAGCTCCTATAATTCACCCCTCCACTTT. Translation gives CSAIAGISSYNSPLHF.

This clonotype was counted only a few times. V gene TRBV24-1 combines with J gene TRBJ2-3; TRBD1 aligns across 7 bases. Losses at the gene ends were 3 bases for V and 2 bases for J; bases not matched to a gene: 7. Germline values: CDR1 KGHDR, CDR2 SFDVKD. This CDR3 spans 16 amino acids. CDR3 DNA sequence: TGTGCCACCAGTGATGAATCCGGGACAGCCACAGATACGCAGTATTTT. Translated: CATSDESGTATDTQYF.

Only a few counts were recorded for this clonotype. The gene calls are TRBV7-2 and TRBJ2-1; TRBD1 might be the D (5 bases). The V end was cut by 1 base, the J end by 4 bases, with 5 bases between. This CDR3 is built from 13 residues. Germline assignment: CDR1 SGHTA and CDR2 FQGNSA. In DNA form, the CDR3 reads TGTGCCAGCAGCTTAGGACAGTACAATGAGCAGTTCTTC. It yields the protein CASSLGQYNEQFF.

This clonotype was found many times. The chain uses TRBV7-9 and TRBJ1-1; no definite D call. Germline-derived CDR1 and CDR2 are SEHNR and FQNEAQ (reference sequence). Trimming took 5 bases from V and 1 from J, leaving 17 bases between them. This CDR3 contains 16 residues. The CDR3: CASSNSPTVPNTEAFF. The CDR3 DNA is TGTGCCAGCAGCAACAGCCCTACGGTTCCGAACACTGAAGCTTTCTTT.

This clonotype was counted a few times. The rearrangement links TRBV29-1 to TRBJ2-1; possibly TRBD1 for D (6 bases). The CDR3 is 14 amino acids. Germline loops: CDR1 SQVTM, CDR2 ANQGSEA. Trimming removed 3 bases from V and 3 bases from J, with 12 bases in between. CDR3 region: CSVDSGAGYNEQFF. The CDR3 nucleotides are TGCAGCGTTGACTCAGGGGCGGGCTACAATGAGCAGTTCTTC.

A few counts support this clonotype. The chain links TRBV18 to TRBJ2-7; D is ambiguous. CDR1 KGHSH and CDR2 LQKENI come from the germline V gene. Trimming stripped 0 bases from V and 2 bases from J, with 5 bases between. The CDR3 sequence is 13 residues long. CDR3 in DNA: TGTGCCAGCTCACCACCAACCACCTACGAGCAGTACTTC. Translated: CASSPPTTYEQYF.

This clonotype was seen at least ten times. The V call is TRBV5-1, the J call TRBJ2-2; D gene uncertain. The CDR3 has 13 residues. Germline V gene lookup returns CDR1 SGHRS and CDR2 YFSETQ. The V end was cut by 0 bases, the J end by 6 bases, with 6 bases between. CDR3: CASSLAGPGELFF. The DNA of the CDR3 is TGCGCCAGCAGCTTGGCGGGCCCCGGGGAGCTGTTTTTT.

This clonotype was seen ten or more times. J is TRBJ1-1 and V is TRBV7-9, with TRBD1 as a possible D gene (5 bases). CDR1 is SEHNR, CDR2 FQNEAQ, per germline (reference sequence). Between the trimmed V and J ends, which lost 0 bases and 9 bases, there was a span of 11 bases. The CDR3 is 13 residues long. CDR3 sequence: CASSLAQGKKAFF. CDR3 DNA sequence: TGTGCCAGCAGCTTAGCCCAGGGAAAAAAAGCTTTCTTT.

This clonotype was found many times. J is TRBJ2-7 and V is TRBV7-6; D not resolved. The CDR3 loop spans 15 amino acids. Trimming pared 5 bases from V and 7 bases from J, leaving 21 bases between. Germline loops: CDR1 SGHVS, CDR2 FNYEAQ. The CDR3 coding sequence is TGTGCCAGCAGCCAGGACGAATCCCCGCTGAGAGAGCAGTACTTC. It encodes CASSQDESPLREQYF.

This clonotype was detected many times. DNA for the CDR3: TGTGCCAGCAGTTTATGGCAGGGGGCGGGTAACACTGAAGCTTTCTTT. This sequence encodes CASSLWQGAGNTEAFF. The V and J genes are TRBV28 and TRBJ1-1; 8 bases map to TRBD1. The CDR3 totals 16 residues. With 0 bases clipped from V and 2 bases from J, the junction kept 5 bases outside the gene matches. CDR1 is MDHEN, CDR2 SYDVKM, per germline.

V is TRBV6-1 and J is TRBJ2-4; the D gene is possibly TRBD1 (6 bases). CDR1 MNHNS and CDR2 SASEGT come from the germline V gene. The CDR3 has 15 residues. The V gene lost 5 bases and the J gene lost 6 bases, with 17 bases spanning the gap. The CDR3 nucleotides are TGTGCCAGCAGTAAATACAGGGAGAGGAGAAACATTCAGTACTTC. This encodes CASSKYRERRNIQYF.

In this sample, this clonotype turned up many times. The chain links TRBV19 to TRBJ2-6; D ambiguous. Germline assignment: CDR1 LNHDA and CDR2 SQIVND (reference sequence). Trimming shortened V by 3 bases and J by 0 bases, and 15 bases separated the two germline ends. This CDR3 has 18 residues. The CDR3: CASSMSQVYSSGANVLTF. The CDR3 nucleotides are TGTGCCAGTAGTATGTCGCAGGTTTATAGCTCTGGGGCCAACGTCCTGACTTTC. Together with reference TRBV19 and TRBJ2-6, the CDR3 gives the full variable domain: DGGITQSPKYLFRKEGQNVTLSCEQNLNHDAMYWYRQDPGQGLRLIYYSQIVNDFQKGDIAEGYSVSREKKESFPLTVTSAQKNPTAFYLCASSMSQVYSSGANVLTFGAGSRLTVL.

This clonotype was seen a few times. This chain connects TRBV20-1 to TRBJ1-1; 8 bases are shared with TRBD1. J lost 1 base, V lost 5 bases, and 3 bases had no gene match. Germline-derived CDR1 and CDR2 are DFQATT and SNEGSKA (reference sequence). The CDR3 sequence is 13 residues long. The CDR3 loop is CSAPGQGNTEAFF. DNA of the CDR3: TGCAGTGCTCCCGGACAGGGGAACACTGAAGCTTTCTTT.

Ten or more counts support this clonotype. The V gene is TRBV7-9, the J gene TRBJ2-7; 7 positions agree with TRBD1. Germline V CDR1 and CDR2: SEHNR, FQNEAQ (reference sequence). The V segment lost 5 bases and the J segment 6 bases; nucleotides outside the gene matches: 4. This CDR3 comprises 12 residues. The CDR3 nucleotides read TGTGCCAGCAGCCCCGGGACAGCCGAGCAGTACTTC. Its protein is CASSPGTAEQYF.

The V call is TRBV28, the J call TRBJ1-4; 8 bases line up with TRBD1. The CDR3 length is 14 residues. From germline, CDR1 is MDHEN and CDR2 SYDVKM. V shed 9 bases, J shed 4 bases, and the junction held 7 bases outside the gene matches. This CDR3 reads CASVGDRSNEKLFF. CDR3 DNA sequence: TGTGCCAGTGTAGGGGACAGGAGTAATGAAAAACTGTTTTTT.